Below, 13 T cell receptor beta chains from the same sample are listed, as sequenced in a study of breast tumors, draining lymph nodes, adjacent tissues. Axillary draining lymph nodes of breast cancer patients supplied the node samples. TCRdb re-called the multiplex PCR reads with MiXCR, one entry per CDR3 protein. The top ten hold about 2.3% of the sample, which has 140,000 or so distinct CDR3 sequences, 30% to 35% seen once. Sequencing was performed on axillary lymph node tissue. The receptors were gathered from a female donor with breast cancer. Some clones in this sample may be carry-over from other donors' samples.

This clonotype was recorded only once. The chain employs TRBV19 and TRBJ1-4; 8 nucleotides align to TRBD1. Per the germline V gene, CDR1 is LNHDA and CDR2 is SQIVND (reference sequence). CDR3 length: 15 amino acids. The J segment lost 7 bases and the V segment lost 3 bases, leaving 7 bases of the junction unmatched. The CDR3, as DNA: TGTGCCAGTAGTATTGGGACAGGTCAAGGTGAAAAACTGTTTTTT. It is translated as CASSIGTGQGEKLFF. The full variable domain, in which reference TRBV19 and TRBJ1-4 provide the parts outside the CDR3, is DGGITQSPKYLFRKEGQNVTLSCEQNLNHDAMYWYRQDPGQGLRLIYYSQIVNDFQKGDIAEGYSVSREKKESFPLTVTSAQKNPTAFYLCASSIGTGQGEKLFFGSGTQLSVL.

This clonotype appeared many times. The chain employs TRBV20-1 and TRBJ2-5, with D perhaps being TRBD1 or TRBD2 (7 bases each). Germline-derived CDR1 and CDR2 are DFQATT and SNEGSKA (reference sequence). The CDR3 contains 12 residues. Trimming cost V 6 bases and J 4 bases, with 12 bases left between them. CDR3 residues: CSARGGAETQYF. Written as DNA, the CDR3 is TGCAGTGCCAGGGGGGGGGCAGAGACCCAGTACTTC.

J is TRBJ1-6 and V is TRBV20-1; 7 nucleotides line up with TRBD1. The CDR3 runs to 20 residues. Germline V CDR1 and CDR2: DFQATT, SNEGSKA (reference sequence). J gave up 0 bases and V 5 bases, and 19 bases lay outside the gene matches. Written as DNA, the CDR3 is TGCAGTGCTCGGGACAGAGAGGTCACGCCTGGAAACTCCTATAATTCACCCCTCCACTTT. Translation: CSARDREVTPGNSYNSPLHF.

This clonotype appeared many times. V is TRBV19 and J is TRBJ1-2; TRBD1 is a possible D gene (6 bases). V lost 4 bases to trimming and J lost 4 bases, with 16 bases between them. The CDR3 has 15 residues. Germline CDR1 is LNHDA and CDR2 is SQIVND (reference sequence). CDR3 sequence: CASSTPGATGYGYTF. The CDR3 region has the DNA TGTGCCAGTAGTACCCCCGGGGCGACAGGCTATGGCTACACCTTC.

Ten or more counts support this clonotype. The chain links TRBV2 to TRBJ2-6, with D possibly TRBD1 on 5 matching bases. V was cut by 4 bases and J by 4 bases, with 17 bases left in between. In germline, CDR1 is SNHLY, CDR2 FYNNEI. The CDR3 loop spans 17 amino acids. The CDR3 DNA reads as TGTGCCAGCAGTGTTGATGACAGCCCCTGGGGGGCCAACGTCCTGACTTTC. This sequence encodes CASSVDDSPWGANVLTF.

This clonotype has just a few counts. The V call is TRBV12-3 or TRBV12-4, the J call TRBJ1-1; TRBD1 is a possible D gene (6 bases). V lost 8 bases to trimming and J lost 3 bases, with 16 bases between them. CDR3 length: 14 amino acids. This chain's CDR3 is CASLSPGAYTEAFF. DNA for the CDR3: TGTGCCAGCCTCTCACCAGGGGCATACACTGAAGCTTTCTTT.

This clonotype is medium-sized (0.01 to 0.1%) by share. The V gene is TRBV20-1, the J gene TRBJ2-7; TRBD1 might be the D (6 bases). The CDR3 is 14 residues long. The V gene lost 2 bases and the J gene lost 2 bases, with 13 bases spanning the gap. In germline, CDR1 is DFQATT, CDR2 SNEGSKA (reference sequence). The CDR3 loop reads CSARQDRTTYEQYF. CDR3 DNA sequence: TGCAGTGCTAGACAGGACAGAACTACCTACGAGCAGTACTTC.

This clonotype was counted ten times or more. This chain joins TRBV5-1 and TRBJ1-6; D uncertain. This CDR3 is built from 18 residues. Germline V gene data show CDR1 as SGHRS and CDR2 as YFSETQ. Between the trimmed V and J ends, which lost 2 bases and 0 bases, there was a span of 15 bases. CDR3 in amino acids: CASSLISPQSSYNSPLHF. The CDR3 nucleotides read TGCGCCAGCAGCTTAATCTCCCCCCAGAGCTCCTATAATTCACCCCTCCACTTT.

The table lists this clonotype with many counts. The CDR3 reads CASSWQRGAYNEQFF. The CDR3 bases are TGTGCCAGCAGCTGGCAGCGGGGGGCCTACAATGAGCAGTTCTTC. The J gene is TRBJ2-1, the V gene TRBV7-2; 9 bases match TRBD2. Germline assignment: CDR1 SGHTA and CDR2 FQGNSA. V lost 4 bases to trimming and J lost 2 bases; unmatched junction nucleotides: 3. This CDR3 region has 15 residues.

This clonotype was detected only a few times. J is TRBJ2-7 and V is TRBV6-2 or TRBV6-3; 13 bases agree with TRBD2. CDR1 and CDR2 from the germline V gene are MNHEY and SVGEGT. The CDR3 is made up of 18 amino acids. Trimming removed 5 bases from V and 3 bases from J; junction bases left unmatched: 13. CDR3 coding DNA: TGTGCCAGCAGTCACCCCACTACTAGCGGGGGGGGACACTACGAGCAGTACGTC. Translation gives CASSHPTTSGGGHYEQYV.

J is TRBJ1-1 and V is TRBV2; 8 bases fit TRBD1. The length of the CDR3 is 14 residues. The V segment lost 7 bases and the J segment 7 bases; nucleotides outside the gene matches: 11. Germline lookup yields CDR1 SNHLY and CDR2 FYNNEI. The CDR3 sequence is CASNLQGGSIEAFF. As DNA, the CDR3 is TGTGCCAGCAACCTACAGGGGGGTAGCATTGAAGCTTTCTTT.

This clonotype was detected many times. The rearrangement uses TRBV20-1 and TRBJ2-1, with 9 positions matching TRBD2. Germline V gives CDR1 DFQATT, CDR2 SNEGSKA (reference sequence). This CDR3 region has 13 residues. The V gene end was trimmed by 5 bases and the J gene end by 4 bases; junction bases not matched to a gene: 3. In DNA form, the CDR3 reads TGCAGTGCTGGCAGCGGGGGGTACAATGAGCAGTTCTTC. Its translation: CSAGSGGYNEQFF.

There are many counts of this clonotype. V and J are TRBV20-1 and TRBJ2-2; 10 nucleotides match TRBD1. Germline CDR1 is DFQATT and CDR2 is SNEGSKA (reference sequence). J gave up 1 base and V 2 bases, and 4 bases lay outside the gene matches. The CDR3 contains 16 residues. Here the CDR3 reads CSARSDRGWNTGELFF. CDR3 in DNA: TGCAGTGCTAGATCGGACAGGGGGTGGAACACCGGGGAGCTGTTTTTT.